One and the same sample provided the 7 T cell receptor beta chains below, sequenced in a study of blood T cell repertoires in COVID-19. Profiled with immunoSEQ multiplex PCR; TCRdb holds only in-frame clones, not every one. Among 230,000 or so clones, around 89% were seen once, and the ten largest hold approximately 2.1%. Sequenced sample: peripheral blood. The source is an older woman with COVID-19, enrolled during active disease.

Points on this clone: Other DNA sequences from this sample encode an identical CDR3 as well. The chain combines TRBV5-1 with TRBJ1-2; no clear D gene. The CDR3 sequence is 13 residues long. Trimming stripped 4 bases from V and 3 bases from J, with 10 bases between. Germline V CDR1 and CDR2: SGHRS, YFSETQ. CDR3 nucleotide sequence: TGCGCCAGCAGCCTGTCGGGAGACTATGGCTACACCTTC. It encodes CASSLSGDYGYTF.

V is TRBV7-9 and J is TRBJ2-1; D is perhaps TRBD1 (5 bases). Trimming removed 0 bases at V and 12 bases at J, with 12 bases between. Germline CDR1 is SEHNR and CDR2 is FQNEAQ (reference sequence). The CDR3 loop spans 13 amino acids. Written as DNA, the CDR3 is TGTGCCAGCAGCTTAGCTCTCAGGGCCCTGCAGTTCTTC. This encodes CASSLALRALQFF.

The CDR3 sequence: CASSVAAQGVVYGYTF. The CDR3, as DNA: TGTGCCAGCAGCGTAGCTGCACAGGGGGTGGTCTATGGCTACACCTTC. The gene calls are TRBV9 and TRBJ1-2, with TRBD1 matching over 8 bases. In germline, CDR1 is SGDLS, CDR2 YYNGEE. V lost 0 bases to trimming and J lost 4 bases; unmatched junction nucleotides: 8. This CDR3 has 16 amino acids. Full variable domain (rest looked up from reference TRBV9 and TRBJ1-2): DSGVTQTPKHLITATGQRVTLRCSPRSGDLSVYWYQQSLDQGLQFLIQYYNGEERAKGNILERFSAQQFPDLHSELNLSSLELGDSALYFCASSVAAQGVVYGYTFGSGTRLTVV.

The rearrangement links TRBV7-9 to TRBJ2-5; D call uncertain. V gave up 2 bases and J gave up 5 bases, with 9 bases separating them. This CDR3 has 13 amino acids. Per germline, CDR1 SEHNR and CDR2 FQNEAQ (reference sequence). The CDR3 sequence is CASSLSQEETQYF. The CDR3 DNA sequence: TGTGCCAGCAGCTTAAGTCAAGAGGAGACCCAGTACTTC. The full variable domain, completed using reference TRBV7-9 and TRBJ2-5, is DTGVSQNPRHKITKRGQNVTFRCDPISEHNRLYWYRQTLGQGPEFLTYFQNEAQLEKSRLLSDRFSAERPKGSFSTLEIQRTEQGDSAMYLCASSLSQEETQYFGPGTRLLVL.

This clone was counted a few times. The chain joins TRBV29-1 to TRBJ1-6; D is perhaps TRBD1 (5 bases). The CDR3 covers 13 residues. Trimming removed 6 bases at V and 10 bases at J, with 16 bases between. Germline V gives CDR1 SQVTM, CDR2 ANQGSEA. CDR3 sequence reads: CSVAQGGGSPLHF. Written as DNA, the CDR3 is TGCAGCGTCGCGCAGGGTGGTGGGTCACCCCTCCACTTT.

The gene calls are TRBV5-1 and TRBJ1-5, with a weak D call TRBD1 (6 bases). The germline gives CDR1 SGHRS, CDR2 YFSETQ. The CDR3 consists of 15 residues. V was trimmed by 2 bases and J by 2 bases, leaving 11 bases between them. CDR3 nucleotides: TGCGCCAGCAGCTTAACGGACAGCCGCAATCAGCCCCAGCATTTT. Encoded protein: CASSLTDSRNQPQHF.

The CDR3 nucleotides are TGTGCCAGCTCACCTGTAACCGGGACAGGGGGCTCGGCTAACTATGGCTACACCTTC. Residues: CASSPVTGTGGSANYGYTF. The chain carries TRBV18 and TRBJ1-2; 12 bases align to TRBD1. CDR3 length: 19 amino acids. Unmatched junction bases numbered 11, after V lost 3 bases and J lost 0 bases. The germline V gene has CDR1 KGHSH and CDR2 LQKENI.